This TCR beta chain was profiled in a study of CD8 T cells in Susac syndrome. Germline CDR1 is SQVTM and CDR2 is ANQGSEA. The ends were cut back, 3 bases at V and 4 bases at J, with 6 bases in the middle. There are 11 residues in the CDR3. Patients with Susac syndrome met diagnostic criteria defined recently for definite or probable disease. Random hexamers were used to reverse transcribe the RNA input (about 0.45 to 1 ug). TCRdb analysed the immunoSEQ multiplex PCR reads with MiXCR anew, one entry per CDR3 protein. The sample holds around 110,000 distinct CDR3 sequences, roughly 94% seen once. The clonotype comes from a human donor with Susac syndrome. Input material: CD8+ T cells from PBMCs. The chain couples TRBV29-1 to TRBJ1-2; D gene ambiguous. In nucleotides, the CDR3 is TGCAGCGTTGACCCCCTCTATGGCTACACCTTC. The encoded protein is CSVDPLYGYTF.